This entry describes one TCR beta chain. Antigen unknown. This sample was taken from a study of molecular identifiers for immune sequencing clone quantification. Bulk TCR libraries used previously described methods and listed TCR primers. TCRdb itself ran the PCR reads through MiXCR, one entry per CDR3 protein. The repertoire holds some 580,000 distinct CDR3 sequences, with 25% as singletons. Study conclusions and caveats: Clones above 20 RNA copies contained over 98% of effector molecules but under 1% of naive ones.

The CDR3 extends over 17 amino acids. CDR1 is LNHDA and CDR2 is SQIVND in the germline V gene (reference sequence). J lost 8 bases, V lost 7 bases, and 14 bases had no gene match. Sequences were obtained from naive CD8+ T cells from blood, with Jurkat cell RNA spiked in. As for subset: FACS-sorted CD8+CD4-CCR7+CD45RA+ naive T cells. The chain is built from TRBV19 and TRBJ1-4, with 12 bases identical to TRBD1. The sequence came from a human donor in good health. Some libraries in this study had Jurkat cell RNA spiked in. The CDR3 DNA is TGTGCCAGTACGGCGGGGACAGGGGGCGCAGGTGGCGAAAAACTGTTTTTT. Its protein is CASTAGTGGAGGEKLFF. Filled out from reference TRBV19 and TRBJ1-4, the complete variable domain reads DGGITQSPKYLFRKEGQNVTLSCEQNLNHDAMYWYRQDPGQGLRLIYYSQIVNDFQKGDIAEGYSVSREKKESFPLTVTSAQKNPTAFYLCASTAGTGGAGGEKLFFGSGTQLSVL.